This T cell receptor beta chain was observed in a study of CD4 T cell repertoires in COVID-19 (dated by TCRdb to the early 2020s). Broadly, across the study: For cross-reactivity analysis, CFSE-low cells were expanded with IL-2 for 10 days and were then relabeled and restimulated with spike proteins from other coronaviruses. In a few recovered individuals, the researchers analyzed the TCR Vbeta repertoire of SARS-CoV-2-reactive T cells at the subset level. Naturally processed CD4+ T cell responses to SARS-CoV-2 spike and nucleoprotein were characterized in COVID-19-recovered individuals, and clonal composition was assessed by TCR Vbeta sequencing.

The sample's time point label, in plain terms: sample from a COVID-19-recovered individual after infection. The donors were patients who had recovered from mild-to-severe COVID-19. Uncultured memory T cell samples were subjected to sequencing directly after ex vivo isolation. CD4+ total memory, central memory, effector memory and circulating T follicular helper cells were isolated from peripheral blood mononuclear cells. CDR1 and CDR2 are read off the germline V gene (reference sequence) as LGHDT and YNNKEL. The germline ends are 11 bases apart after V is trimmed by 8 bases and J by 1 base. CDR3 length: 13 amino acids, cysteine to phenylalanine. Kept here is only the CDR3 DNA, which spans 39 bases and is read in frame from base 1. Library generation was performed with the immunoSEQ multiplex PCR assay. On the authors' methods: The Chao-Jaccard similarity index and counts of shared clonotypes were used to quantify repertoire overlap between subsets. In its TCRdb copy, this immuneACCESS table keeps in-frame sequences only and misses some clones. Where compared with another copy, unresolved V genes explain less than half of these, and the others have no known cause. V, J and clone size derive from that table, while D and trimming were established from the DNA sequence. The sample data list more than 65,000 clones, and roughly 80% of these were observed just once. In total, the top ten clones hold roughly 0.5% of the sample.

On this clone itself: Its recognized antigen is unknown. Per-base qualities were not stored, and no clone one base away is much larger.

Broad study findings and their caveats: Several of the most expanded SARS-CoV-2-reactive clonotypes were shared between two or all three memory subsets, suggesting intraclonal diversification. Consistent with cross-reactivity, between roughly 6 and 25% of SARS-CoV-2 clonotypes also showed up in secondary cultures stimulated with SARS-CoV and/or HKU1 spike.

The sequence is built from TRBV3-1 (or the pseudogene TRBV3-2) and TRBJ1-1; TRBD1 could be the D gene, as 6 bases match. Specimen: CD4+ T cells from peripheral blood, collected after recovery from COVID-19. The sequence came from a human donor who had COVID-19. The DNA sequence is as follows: TGTGCCAGCCTGGCCAGGGGGAACACTGAAGCTTTCTTT. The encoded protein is CASLARGNTEAFF.